What follows describes a single TCR beta chain. Its antigen is currently unknown. The sample comes from a study of radiotherapy plus CTLA-4 blockade in lung cancer. Clones were read by immunoSEQ multiplex PCR, and TCRdb kept only the in-frame ones, dropping some. The sample lists roughly 59,000 clones; 65% to 80% were seen once. Study-level findings and limits: After radiotherapy and ipilimumab, tumor-derived clones expanded in peripheral blood. Reports identified early blood T cell clone dynamics, with interferon-beta, as the best response predictor.

Focal radiation and CTLA-4 blockade (ipilimumab) were tested in chemo-refractory metastatic non-small-cell lung cancer patients. The CDR3 has 16 residues. CDR1 is SGHRS and CDR2 is YFSETQ in the germline V gene. V lost 0 bases and J 0 bases, leaving 10 bases between the germline ends. The sequence derives from a human donor with non-small cell lung cancer whose response to radiotherapy plus ipilimumab could not be evaluated. The sample here was peripheral blood, taken from a patient treated with radiotherapy plus ipilimumab. The chain links TRBV5-1 to TRBJ1-3, with D perhaps TRBD1 (5 bases). The CDR3 here is CASSLGTLSSGNTIYF. CDR3 nucleotide sequence: TGCGCCAGCAGCTTGGGGACACTGAGCTCTGGAAACACCATATATTTT.